The sample holds a few counts of the clone carrying this T cell receptor (beta chain). The data derive from a study of control samples from healthy donors and cancer patients. After removal of 5 bases from V and 5 bases from J, the junction contained 7 bases not matched to a gene. The CDR3 loop spans 14 amino acids. CDR1 and CDR2 (germline): SEHNR, FQNEAQ (reference sequence). Method: immunoSEQ multiplex PCR; TCRdb's copy keeps in-frame clones and lacks some. The sample has around 90,000 clones; over 65% are singletons. Sequencing was performed on blood. This clonotype was obtained from a woman aged 40 to 55 in good health. The chain is built from TRBV7-9 and TRBJ2-7; 9 bases are shared with TRBD1. CDR3 amino acids: CASSLWTGENEQYF. The DNA of the CDR3 is TGTGCCAGCAGCCTGTGGACAGGGGAGAACGAGCAGTACTTC. The complete variable domain, with remaining parts taken from reference TRBV7-9 and TRBJ2-7, reads DTGVSQNPRHKITKRGQNVTFRCDPISEHNRLYWYRQTLGQGPEFLTYFQNEAQLEKSRLLSDRFSAERPKGSFSTLEIQRTEQGDSAMYLCASSLWTGENEQYFGPGTRLTVT.